The T cell receptor beta chain under discussion was sequenced for a study of blood T cell repertoires in COVID-19. Methods used by the authors: Amplifying reference gene primers gave estimates of nucleated cell counts. Using immunoSEQ multiplex PCR, the repertoire was profiled, and TCRdb retains in-frame clones only, with some absent. That table furnishes V, J and clone size, whereas the DNA furnished D and trimming. Of 35,000 or so clones listed, about 84% are singletons. V lost 2 bases and J lost 2, with 15 bases in between. From germline, CDR1 is SGHTA and CDR2 FQGNSA. This CDR3 has 16 amino acids. This clone has only one observation.

The sample comprised peripheral blood. This chain joins TRBV7-2 and TRBJ1-2, with D hard to call. This TCR came from a man older than 75 with active or convalescent COVID-19. The CDR3 loop reads CASSLNLLSENYGYTF. For the CDR3, the DNA is TGTGCCAGCAGCTTAAATCTTCTGTCAGAAAACTATGGCTACACCTTC.